A single sample is the source of the 10 T cell receptor beta chains below, sequenced in a study of blood T cells in healthy people across ages. A second PCR, run for roughly 7 to 12 cycles, used a sample-barcoded 5' primer plus a J-beta primer mix. One entry per CDR3 protein, called by TCRdb with MiXCR from the 5' RACE reads. Among 600,000 or so distinct CDR3 sequences, less than 60% were seen once, and the ten largest hold approximately 23%. Sequenced: blood. The origin of the receptors is a man older than 75 in good health.

Only a few counts were recorded for this clonotype. V gene TRBV7-2 combines with J gene TRBJ1-4; TRBD1 matches 7 bases. This CDR3 contains 15 residues. After removal of 7 bases from V and 8 bases from J, the junction contained 13 bases not matched to a gene. The germline CDR1 and CDR2 sequences are SGHTA and FQGNSA. The CDR3 region is CASTTNGQAREKLFF. CDR3 coding DNA: TGTGCCAGCACAACCAACGGACAGGCGAGAGAAAAACTGTTTTTT.

This clonotype has just a few counts. The chain links TRBV4-3 to TRBJ2-3; 7 bases line up with TRBD2. CDR1 is LGHNA and CDR2 is YSLEER in the germline V gene. The CDR3 loop spans 13 amino acids. The J segment lost 12 bases and the V segment lost 0 bases, leaving 6 bases of the junction unmatched. Here the CDR3 reads CASSQDYRGVQYF. The CDR3 nucleotides are TGCGCCAGCAGCCAAGACTATCGGGGGGTACAGTATTTT.

J is TRBJ2-5 and V is TRBV20-1; 9 bases are a match to TRBD1. Germline CDR1 DFQATT, CDR2 SNEGSKA (reference sequence). V trimming: 4 bases; J trimming: 5 bases; junction bases outside the gene matches: 11. This CDR3 spans 15 amino acids. The CDR3 loop reads CSAIIGDRASETQYF. CDR3 DNA sequence: TGCAGTGCTATTATCGGGGACAGGGCGTCGGAGACCCAGTACTTC.

The sample holds a few counts of this clonotype. The CDR3 DNA follows: TGCGCCAGCAGCTCTGGAGCGGTCGGTGGCAGGGGATTCGGCTACACCTTC. Its protein product is CASSSGAVGGRGFGYTF. The genes are TRBV5-1 and TRBJ1-2, with D perhaps TRBD1 (6 bases). V gave up 3 bases and J gave up 8 bases, with 26 bases separating them. The germline V gene encodes CDR1 SGHRS and CDR2 YFSETQ. This CDR3 is built from 17 residues.

This clonotype was recorded a few times. This rearrangement joins TRBV7-2 to TRBJ2-1; 10 positions match TRBD2. The CDR3 is 15 residues long. V was pared by 3 bases and J by 4 bases, with 3 bases of the junction left unmatched. Germline-derived CDR1 and CDR2 are SGHTA and FQGNSA. The DNA for the CDR3 is TGTGCCAGCAGCTTGACTAGCGGGCCATACAATGAGCAGTTCTTC. This sequence encodes CASSLTSGPYNEQFF.

This sequence joins TRBV24-1 and TRBJ2-6; D remains ambiguous. V was shortened by 5 bases and J by 1 base, with 8 bases between the two germline ends. This CDR3 has 15 amino acids. Germline assignment: CDR1 KGHDR and CDR2 SFDVKD. The CDR3: CATSGGSSGANVLTF. CDR3 nucleotide sequence: TGTGCCACCAGTGGGGGAAGTTCTGGGGCCAACGTCCTGACTTTC.

Only a few counts were recorded for this clonotype. V usage is TRBV15 and J usage is TRBJ2-4, with a tentative D call TRBD1 (6 bases). V lost 0 bases to trimming and J lost 4 bases, with 16 bases between them. This CDR3 region has 17 residues. The germline V gene has CDR1 LNHNV and CDR2 YYDKDF (reference sequence). The CDR3 sequence is CATSRDFTGQIKNIQYF. The CDR3 DNA follows: TGTGCCACCAGCAGAGATTTTACAGGGCAGATAAAAAACATTCAGTACTTC. Drawing the rest from reference TRBV15 and TRBJ2-4, the complete variable domain is DAMVIQNPRYQVTQFGKPVTLSCSQTLNHNVMYWYQQKSSQAPKLLFHYYDKDFNNEADTPDNFQSRRPNTSFCFLDIRSPGLGDTAMYLCATSRDFTGQIKNIQYFGAGTRLSVL.

The gene calls are TRBV7-9 and TRBJ2-7, with D maybe TRBD1 (6 bases). Germline lookup yields CDR1 SEHNR and CDR2 FQNEAQ (reference sequence). The CDR3 covers 17 residues. The germline V and J ends were trimmed by 4 bases and 1 base, with 20 bases remaining between them. The CDR3 loop is CASSSGVSQLTSYEQYF. The CDR3 bases are TGTGCCAGCAGCTCAGGGGTGAGCCAGCTTACTTCCTACGAGCAGTACTTC.

The CDR3 reads CASSPRQGGTYEQYF. The CDR3, as DNA: TGTGCCAGCAGCCCCCGACAGGGTGGCACCTACGAGCAGTACTTC. The chain couples TRBV12-3 or TRBV12-4 to TRBJ2-7; the match to TRBD1 covers 7 bases. V trimming: 6 bases; J trimming: 2 bases; junction bases outside the gene matches: 10. This CDR3 is built from 15 residues.

The chain combines TRBV20-1 with TRBJ1-2, with D possibly being TRBD1 (6 bases). The V gene lost 4 bases and the J gene lost 4 bases, with 16 bases spanning the gap. CDR1 is DFQATT and CDR2 is SNEGSKA in the germline V gene (reference sequence). This CDR3 has 14 residues. In DNA, the CDR3 is TGCAGTGCTATGCCGGGGGCGGGAGTCTATGGCTACACCTTC. This translates into CSAMPGAGVYGYTF.